The rows below give T cell receptor beta chains drawn from one sample of a study of control samples from healthy donors and cancer patients. The repertoire was sequenced with immunoSEQ multiplex PCR; TCRdb's copy has only in-frame clones and lacks some. This sample has some 150,000 clones, with over 85% found just once. The sequenced sample was blood. These receptor sequences come from a man aged 45-60 years in good health. CDR3s include the opening cysteine and the closing phenylalanine or tryptophan. Each record gives: J gene, V gene, CDR3 protein.

>TRBJ2-7|TRBV5-1
CASSLGTGGVYEQYF
>TRBJ2-7|TRBV7-9
CASSLDYLEQYF
>TRBJ1-3|TRBV5-1
CASSLNSDSGNTIYF
>TRBJ2-1|TRBV24-1
CATSVQLAGYNEQFF
>TRBJ2-7|TRBV28
CASSLFGGGYEQYF
>TRBJ2-7|TRBV5-1
CASTFTQRGGAEQYF
>TRBJ1-1|TRBV29-1
CSVERGVNTEAFF
>TRBJ2-5|TRBV6-4
CASSDNPAGVETQYF
>TRBJ1-2|TRBV6-5
CASSTGRTGGYGYTF
>TRBJ2-2|TRBV18
CASSFQRESPRGTGELFF
>TRBJ1-5|TRBV28
CASRLPGGNQPQHF
>TRBJ2-3|TRBV25-1
CASSDWLAGVADTQYF
>TRBJ1-5|TRBV5-5
CASSLDLQGAGQPQHF
>TRBJ1-1|TRBV9
CASSVGTVNTEAFF
>TRBJ2-7|TRBV2
CASSRTEAYEQYF
>TRBJ2-1|TRBV2
CASSVGQGLYNEQFF
>TRBJ2-7|TRBV29-1
CSAGMGGYEQYF
>TRBJ2-3|TRBV4-2
CASSQELANTDTQYF
>TRBJ2-1|TRBV13
CASSPRDLRNYNEQFF
>TRBJ1-4|TRBV5-1
CASSSGQGNEKLFF
>TRBJ2-3|TRBV7-9
CASSPLAGVGTDTQYF
>TRBJ2-3|TRBV19
CASSIGGTSGTDTQYF
>TRBJ2-1|TRBV28
CASRSPGIPEQFF
>TRBJ1-5|TRBV4-1
CASSQGDRFNQPQHF
>TRBJ1-5|TRBV2
CASNRDSNQPQHF
>TRBJ2-1|TRBV28
CASSFLAGRVEQFF
>TRBJ2-1|TRBV10-3
CAISEPGGGTSDNEQFF
>TRBJ2-2|TRBV6-5
CASYQSPNTGELFF
>TRBJ2-1|TRBV20-1
CSASVPLEQFF
>TRBJ2-3|TRBV19
CASSIGGSGRADTQYF
>TRBJ1-2|TRBV2
CASTFDYGYTF
>TRBJ2-3|TRBV5-1
CASSLRKMISSGASTDTQYF
>TRBJ1-6|TRBV5-4
CASSWGAGPRSNSPLHF
>TRBJ1-5|TRBV5-4
CASSVFGSSNQPQHF
>TRBJ2-2|TRBV5-1
CASRAVLNTGELFF
>TRBJ2-5|TRBV29-1
CSFSREGQETQYF
>TRBJ2-2|TRBV28
CATLGAYTGELFF
>TRBJ1-3|TRBV28
CASRTQGAISGNTIYF
>TRBJ1-2|TRBV29-1
CSVEALGDGYTF
>TRBJ1-5|TRBV9
CASSPGSLSNQPQHF
>TRBJ1-3|TRBV4-2
CASSQESARSGNTIYF